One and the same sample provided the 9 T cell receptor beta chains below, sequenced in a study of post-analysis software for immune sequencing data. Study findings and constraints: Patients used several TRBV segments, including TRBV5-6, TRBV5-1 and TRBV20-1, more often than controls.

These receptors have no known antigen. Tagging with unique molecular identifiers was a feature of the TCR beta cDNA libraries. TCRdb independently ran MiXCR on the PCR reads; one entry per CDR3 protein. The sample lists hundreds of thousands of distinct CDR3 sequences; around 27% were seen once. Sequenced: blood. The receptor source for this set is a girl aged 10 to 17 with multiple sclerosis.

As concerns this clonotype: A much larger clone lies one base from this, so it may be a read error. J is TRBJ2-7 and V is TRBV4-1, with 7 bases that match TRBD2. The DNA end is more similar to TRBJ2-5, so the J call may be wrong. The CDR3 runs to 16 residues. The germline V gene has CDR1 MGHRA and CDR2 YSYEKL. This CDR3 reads CASSHRRGGSGETQYF. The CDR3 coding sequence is TGCGCCAGCAGCCACCGCCGAGGCGGGAGTGGAGAGACCCAGTACTTC.

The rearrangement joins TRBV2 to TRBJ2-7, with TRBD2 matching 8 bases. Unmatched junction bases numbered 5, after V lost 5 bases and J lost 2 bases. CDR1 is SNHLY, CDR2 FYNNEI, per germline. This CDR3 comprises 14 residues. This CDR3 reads CASSIAGPAYEQYF. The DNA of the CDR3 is TGTGCCAGCAGTATAGCGGGACCCGCCTACGAGCAGTACTTC. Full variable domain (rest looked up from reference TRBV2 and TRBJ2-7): EPEVTQTPSHQVTQMGQEVILRCVPISNHLYFYWYRQILGQKVEFLVSFYNNEISEKSEIFDDQFSVERPDGSNFTLKIRSTKLEDSAMYFCASSIAGPAYEQYFGPGTRLTVT.

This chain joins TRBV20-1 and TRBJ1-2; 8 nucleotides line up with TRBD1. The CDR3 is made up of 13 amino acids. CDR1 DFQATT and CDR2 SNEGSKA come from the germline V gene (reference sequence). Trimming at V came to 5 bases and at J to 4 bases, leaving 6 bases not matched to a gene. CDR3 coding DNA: TGCAGTGCTCATGCCGGGACAGGCTATGGCTACACCTTC. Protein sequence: CSAHAGTGYGYTF.

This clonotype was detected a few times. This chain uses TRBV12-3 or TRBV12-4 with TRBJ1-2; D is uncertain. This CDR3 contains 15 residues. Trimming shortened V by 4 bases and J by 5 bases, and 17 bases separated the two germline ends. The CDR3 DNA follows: TGTGCCAGCAGTTCTGCGACTCAGAGAACGTATGGCTACACCTTC. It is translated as CASSSATQRTYGYTF.

DNA for the CDR3: TGCAGTGTCTCACACATTATAAGCTCCTACGAGCAGTACTTC. As protein: CSVSHIISSYEQYF. This chain joins TRBV20-1 and TRBJ2-7; D is uncertain. The CDR3 has 14 residues. V was clipped by 7 bases and J by 0 bases, with 16 bases between them. Germline CDR1 is DFQATT and CDR2 is SNEGSKA (reference sequence).

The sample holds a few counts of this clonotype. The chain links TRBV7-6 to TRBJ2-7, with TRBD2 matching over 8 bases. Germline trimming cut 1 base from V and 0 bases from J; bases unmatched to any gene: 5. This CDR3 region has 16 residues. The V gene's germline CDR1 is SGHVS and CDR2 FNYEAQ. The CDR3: CASSLGVAGSSYEQYF. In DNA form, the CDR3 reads TGTGCCAGCAGCTTAGGGGTAGCGGGGAGCTCCTACGAGCAGTACTTC.

Here the CDR3 DNA reads TGTGCCAGCAGTTTATTAGGGCGGAGCACCGGGGAGCTGTTTTTT. Amino acid sequence: CASSLLGRSTGELFF. The chain links TRBV27 to TRBJ2-2; D unresolved. CDR1 MNHEY and CDR2 SMNVEV come from the germline V gene (reference sequence). Trimming stripped 1 base from V and 4 bases from J, with 10 bases between. This CDR3 contains 15 residues.

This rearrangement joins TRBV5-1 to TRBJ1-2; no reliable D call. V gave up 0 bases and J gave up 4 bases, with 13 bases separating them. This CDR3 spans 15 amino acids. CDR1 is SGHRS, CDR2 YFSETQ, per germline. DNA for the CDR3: TGCGCCAGCAGCTTGGACTTGGGGAGACCCTATGGCTACACCTTC. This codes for CASSLDLGRPYGYTF.

The CDR3, as DNA: TGTGCCAGCAGTCGGACAGGGTGGGGTGAGCAGTTCTTC. Translation: CASSRTGWGEQFF. This chain connects TRBV28 to TRBJ2-1; 8 positions agree with TRBD1. V was pared by 5 bases and J by 9 bases, with 6 bases of the junction left unmatched. Looked up from germline, CDR1 is MDHEN and CDR2 is SYDVKM. The CDR3 contains 13 residues.